These 5 T cell receptor beta chains share one sample of origin, sequenced in a study of blood T cells in healthy people across ages. A sample-barcoded 5' primer and a J-beta primer mix were used in a second PCR of about 7 to 11 cycles. One entry per CDR3 protein results from TCRdb running MiXCR on the 5' RACE reads. The table lists 550,000 to 700,000 distinct CDR3 sequences, 25% to 30% of them singletons, with approximately 17% in the top ten. The material sequenced was blood. Receptors originate from a woman aged 70-85 years in good health.

This rearrangement joins TRBV7-2 to TRBJ2-3; D is unresolved. The V and J ends lost 0 bases and 6 bases respectively, with 7 bases between them. The CDR3 extends over 13 amino acids. CDR1 SGHTA and CDR2 FQGNSA come from the germline V gene. CDR3 DNA: TGTGCCAGCAGCTTAGCGCACCAGGATACGCAGTATTTT. Translating gives CASSLAHQDTQYF.

The CDR3 loop is CASTKGGTGGEKLFF. In DNA, the CDR3 is TGTGCCAGTACTAAGGGGGGGACAGGAGGTGAAAAACTGTTTTTT. This chain connects TRBV19 to TRBJ1-4; 8 bases map to TRBD1. Germline CDR1 and CDR2: LNHDA and SQIVND (reference sequence). V shed 7 bases, J shed 7 bases, and the junction held 11 bases outside the gene matches. CDR3 length: 15 amino acids.

This sequence joins TRBV18 and TRBJ2-7; 13 nucleotides match TRBD2. The ends lost 0 bases at V and 5 bases at J; junction bases unmatched: 1. The length of the CDR3 is 15 residues. CDR1 and CDR2 from the germline V gene are KGHSH and LQKENI. The CDR3 is CASSPPGTSGDEQYF. The CDR3 DNA reads TGTGCCAGCTCACCACCGGGGACTAGCGGGGACGAGCAGTACTTC. The entire variable domain, with the rest obtained from reference TRBV18 and TRBJ2-7, is as follows: NAGVMQNPRHLVRRRGQEARLRCSPMKGHSHVYWYRQLPEEGLKFMVYLQKENIIDESGMPKERFSAEFPKEGPSILRIQQVVRGDSAAYFCASSPPGTSGDEQYFGPGTRLTVT.

The V gene is TRBV28, the J gene TRBJ2-5; the match to TRBD1 covers 7 bases. V trimming: 2 bases; J trimming: 4 bases; junction bases outside the gene matches: 13. The CDR3 has 17 amino acids. Germline V lookup: CDR1 MDHEN, CDR2 SYDVKM. The CDR3 region has the DNA TGTGCCAGCAGTTTAAAATTCGGTACAGGGGAAGGAGAGACCCAGTACTTC. Its protein is CASSLKFGTGEGETQYF.

This clonotype was observed a handful of times. The genes are TRBV5-5 and TRBJ2-3; 8 nucleotides line up with TRBD2. J lost 4 bases, V lost 2 bases, and 6 bases had no gene match. This CDR3 region has 15 residues. From germline, CDR1 is SGHKS and CDR2 YYEKEE (reference sequence). The CDR3 DNA sequence: TGTGCCAGCAGCTTCGGGACTAGGGGGGCAGATACGCAGTATTTT. Protein sequence: CASSFGTRGADTQYF.